The following is a TCR beta chain sequence with its context. These data are taken from a study of blood T cell repertoires in COVID-19. The assay was immunoSEQ multiplex PCR, and TCRdb's table has in-frame clones only and misses some. Altogether around 30,000 clones are present, 89% being singletons, with the ten largest covering about 0.55%. This CDR3 spans 14 amino acids. Trimming removed 2 bases at V and 0 bases at J, with 8 bases between. Germline V lookup: CDR1 SGHRS, CDR2 YFSETQ. This sequence joins TRBV5-1 and TRBJ1-1; D is undetermined. The sequence was obtained from a woman in her 40s with active or convalescent COVID-19. Sequencing used peripheral blood. The CDR3 is CASSLAGMNTEAFF. As DNA, the CDR3 is TGCGCCAGCAGCTTAGCGGGTATGAACACTGAAGCTTTCTTT.